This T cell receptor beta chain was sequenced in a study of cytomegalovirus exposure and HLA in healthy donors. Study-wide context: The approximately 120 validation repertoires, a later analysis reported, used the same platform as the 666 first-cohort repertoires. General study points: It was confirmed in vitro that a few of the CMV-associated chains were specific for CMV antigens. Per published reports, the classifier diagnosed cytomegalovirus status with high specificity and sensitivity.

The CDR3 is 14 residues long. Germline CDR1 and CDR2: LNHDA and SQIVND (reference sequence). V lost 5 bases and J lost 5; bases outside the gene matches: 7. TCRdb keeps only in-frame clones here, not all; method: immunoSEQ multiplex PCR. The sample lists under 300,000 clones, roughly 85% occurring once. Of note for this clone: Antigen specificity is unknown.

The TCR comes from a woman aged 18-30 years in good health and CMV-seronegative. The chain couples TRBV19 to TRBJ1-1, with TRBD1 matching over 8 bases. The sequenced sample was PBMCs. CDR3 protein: CASSVDRGLTEAFF. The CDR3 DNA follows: TGTGCCAGTAGTGTCGACAGGGGTTTAACTGAAGCTTTCTTT. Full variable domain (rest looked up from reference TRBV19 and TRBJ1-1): DGGITQSPKYLFRKEGQNVTLSCEQNLNHDAMYWYRQDPGQGLRLIYYSQIVNDFQKGDIAEGYSVSREKKESFPLTVTSAQKNPTAFYLCASSVDRGLTEAFFGQGTRLTVV.